This entry lists 15 T cell receptor beta chains sequenced from one sample in a study of blood T cells in healthy people across ages. The authors ran a second PCR of about 7 to 11 cycles using a sample-barcoded 5' primer and a J-beta primer mix. TCRdb reprocessed the 5' RACE reads via MiXCR and lists one record per CDR3 protein. The sample contains hundreds of thousands of distinct CDR3 sequences, 58% of which appear only once. Sequenced material: blood. These receptors were obtained from a man younger than 40 in good health.

V and J are TRBV6-2 or TRBV6-3 and TRBJ2-7; D assignment may be TRBD1 or TRBD2 (5 bases each). The J call may not be correct, given that the DNA end is closer to TRBJ2-1. Per germline, CDR1 MNHEY and CDR2 SVGEGT. This CDR3 has 16 residues. Here the CDR3 reads CASSYSAGSMWNEQFF. The CDR3, as DNA: TGTGCCAGCAGTTACTCAGCAGGGAGCATGTGGAATGAGCAGTTCTTC.

The CDR3 coding sequence is TGCGCCAGCGCCCCTCCGGGACTAGCCGAAGCAGATACGCAGTATTTT. Amino acids: CASAPPGLAEADTQYF. The genes are TRBV4-1 and TRBJ2-3, with 9 bases matching TRBD2. The J segment lost 4 bases and the V segment lost 8 bases, leaving 13 bases of the junction unmatched. Germline V gene sequence: CDR1 MGHRA, CDR2 YSYEKL. This CDR3 is built from 16 residues.

The J gene is TRBJ2-7, the V gene TRBV2; D uncertain. The J call is doubtful: the DNA matches TRBJ2-5 better. Germline V gene lookup returns CDR1 SNHLY and CDR2 FYNNEI. This CDR3 has 13 amino acids. CDR3: CASKGTVQETQYF. The CDR3 DNA is TGTGCCAGCAAGGGTACGGTGCAGGAGACCCAGTACTTC.

This clonotype has more than one count but fewer than ten. This chain connects TRBV28 to TRBJ2-1; D ambiguous. This CDR3 spans 14 amino acids. V shed 2 bases and J shed 5 bases, with 10 bases lying between them. Germline CDR1 MDHEN, CDR2 SYDVKM. CDR3 loop: CASSLAGRNNEQFF. DNA of the CDR3: TGTGCCAGCAGTTTAGCTGGACGGAACAATGAGCAGTTCTTC. The full variable domain, completed using reference TRBV28 and TRBJ2-1, is DVKVTQSSRYLVKRTGEKVFLECVQDMDHENMFWYRQDPGLGLRLIYFSYDVKMKEKGDIPEGYSVSREKKERFSLILESASTNQTSMYLCASSLAGRNNEQFFGPGTRLTVL.

The chain couples TRBV14 to TRBJ1-2; D is perhaps TRBD1 (5 bases). CDR3 length: 18 residues. The V end lost 1 base, the J end lost 1 base, and 19 bases lay between the germline ends. Germline V CDR1 and CDR2: SGHDN, FVKESK. The CDR3 nucleotides read TGTGCCAGCAGCCAAGGGTTCACAGGCCGACGTCTTAACTATGGCTACACCTTC. Translating gives CASSQGFTGRRLNYGYTF.

V usage is TRBV7-9 and J usage is TRBJ1-2; D unclear. Germline assignment: CDR1 SEHNR and CDR2 FQNEAQ (reference sequence). V was trimmed by 1 base and J by 7 bases, leaving 13 bases between them. This CDR3 is built from 14 residues. CDR3 protein: CASSLDRPLGGYTF. DNA of the CDR3: TGTGCCAGCAGCTTAGATCGGCCTCTAGGTGGCTACACCTTC.

The gene calls are TRBV6-6 and TRBJ1-2; D unresolved. Germline-derived CDR1 and CDR2 are MNHNY and SVGAGI (reference sequence). Trimming removed 7 bases from V and 0 bases from J, with 12 bases in between. This CDR3 comprises 14 residues. The CDR3 here is CASITRATNYGYTF. The CDR3 nucleotides read TGTGCCAGCATCACGAGGGCTACTAACTATGGCTACACCTTC.

The genes are TRBV20-1 and TRBJ1-5; D not certain. The CDR3 runs 12 residues. V was clipped by 6 bases and J by 3 bases, with 9 bases between them. Germline V lookup: CDR1 DFQATT, CDR2 SNEGSKA (reference sequence). The CDR3 sequence: CSAGRFNQPQHF. CDR3 DNA: TGCAGTGCGGGCAGGTTCAATCAGCCCCAGCATTTT.

There are a few counts of this clonotype. The rearrangement joins TRBV28 to TRBJ2-6; 7 positions match TRBD2. V trimming: 6 bases; J trimming: 7 bases; junction bases outside the gene matches: 3. Germline V gene sequence: CDR1 MDHEN, CDR2 SYDVKM. The CDR3 consists of 13 residues. CDR3 nucleotides: TGTGCCAGCAGATCGGGACTAGCCAACGTCCTGACTTTC. This encodes CASRSGLANVLTF.

The chain has TRBV20-1 and TRBJ2-3; perhaps D is TRBD1 or TRBD2 (5 bases each). The length of the CDR3 is 15 residues. Germline CDR1 is DFQATT and CDR2 is SNEGSKA (reference sequence). Trimming cost V 0 bases and J 0 bases, with 10 bases left between them. CDR3 residues: CSARDPGTSTDTQYF. CDR3 bases: TGCAGTGCTAGAGATCCGGGGACGAGCACAGATACGCAGTATTTT.

The rearrangement uses TRBV20-1 and TRBJ1-2, with 8 bases that match TRBD1. V lost 5 bases and J lost 6; bases outside the gene matches: 8. CDR3 size: 13 residues. Germline V gene data show CDR1 as DFQATT and CDR2 as SNEGSKA (reference sequence). Here the CDR3 DNA reads TGCAGTGCTTGGACAGGGACTGGCGATGGCTACACCTTC. Protein: CSAWTGTGDGYTF.

This rearrangement joins TRBV3-1 to TRBJ2-1, with TRBD2 matching over 9 bases. There are 16 residues in the CDR3. Trimming cost V 0 bases and J 9 bases; bases outside gene matches: 9. Germline V gene sequence: CDR1 LGHDT, CDR2 YNNKEL (reference sequence). The CDR3 DNA follows: TGTGCCAGCAGCCAAGATGGGGGACTAGCCTCGAGTGAGCAGTTCTTC. Translating it yields CASSQDGGLASSEQFF.

This clonotype was recorded many times. The V gene is TRBV7-2, the J gene TRBJ2-3, with 7 bases identical to TRBD2. The ends lost 4 bases at V and 3 bases at J; junction bases unmatched: 10. Germline V CDR1 and CDR2: SGHTA, FQGNSA. The CDR3 has 16 amino acids. The CDR3 nucleotides read TGTGCCAGCAGCTCCGGCTTAGCGGGCAGAACAGATACGCAGTATTTT. Translated, it gives CASSSGLAGRTDTQYF.

The chain couples TRBV20-1 to TRBJ2-7, with TRBD2 identical over 9 bases. Trimming took 0 bases from V and 1 from J; bases not matched to a gene: 4. The germline CDR1 and CDR2 sequences are DFQATT and SNEGSKA (reference sequence). The CDR3 covers 15 residues. The CDR3 here is CSARDLAGQSYEQYF. The CDR3 region has the DNA TGCAGTGCTAGAGATCTAGCGGGGCAGTCCTACGAGCAGTACTTC.

The rearrangement joins TRBV13 to TRBJ2-3; TRBD2 aligns across 9 bases. Germline assignment: CDR1 PRHDT and CDR2 FYEKMQ (reference sequence). V lost 5 bases to trimming and J lost 13 bases; unmatched junction nucleotides: 10. The CDR3 covers 13 residues. CDR3 DNA sequence: TGTGCCAGCAGCCTTCTTAGCGGGAGCCACAAGTATTTT. Protein product: CASSLLSGSHKYF.